The entry that follows covers one T cell receptor beta chain sequence. Its antigen is still unknown. This record belongs to a study of identical twins. The CDR3 extends over 16 amino acids. CDR1 is LGHDT, CDR2 YNNKEL, per germline (reference sequence). J gave up 5 bases and V 3 bases, and 9 bases lay outside the gene matches. Study results and limitations: In zero-insertion analyses, partial confounding could arise from invariant MAIT and iNKT cells. Conclusions came from cross-sectional statistical analysis, not from following the same donors.

A universal primer site was added by template switching, and unique molecular identifiers were carried by the cDNA. MiXCR, applied by TCRdb to the 5' RACE reads, yields one record per CDR3 protein. Of around 1.7 million distinct CDR3 sequences listed, under 35% are singletons. With no exceptions, donors were healthy Caucasians. The material sequenced was cord blood. The rearrangement joins TRBV3-1 to TRBJ2-2; 7 nucleotides align to TRBD1. The TCR comes from a newborn girl in good health. The CDR3 spells CASSHRVHRGTGELFF. CDR3 DNA sequence: TGTGCCAGCAGCCATCGAGTCCACAGGGGAACCGGGGAGCTGTTTTTT.